The 18 T cell receptor beta chains below were found in one sample sequenced in a study of human T cells and chemical hapten exposure. TCRdb redid the calling of the RACE reads with MiXCR, one entry per CDR3 protein. The sample lists a few hundred thousand distinct CDR3 sequences; approximately 8.6% were seen once. Time point: pre-sensitization, week 0. As to treatment: therapeutic diphenylcyclopropenone sensitization with weekly scalp DPC. The sequences come from whole blood, collected in connection with sensitization to the hapten diphenylcyclopropenone (DPC). These receptors were obtained from a woman aged 40 to 50 with alopecia areata. Some clones in this sample may be carry-over from other donors' samples.

This rearrangement joins TRBV24-1 to TRBJ2-1; either TRBD1 or TRBD2 may fit D (5 bases each). Germline V gene sequence: CDR1 KGHDR, CDR2 SFDVKD. This CDR3 has 12 amino acids. The germline V and J ends were trimmed by 5 bases and 12 bases, with 13 bases remaining between them. In DNA form, the CDR3 reads TGTGCCACCAGTGCCCCTGAGGGGCGGCAGTTCTTC. Amino acids: CATSAPEGRQFF.

This clonotype has ten or more counts. This chain joins TRBV6-6 and TRBJ2-3; 7 bases line up with TRBD2. Germline V lookup: CDR1 MNHNY, CDR2 SVGAGI (reference sequence). Losses at the gene ends were 10 bases for V and 2 bases for J; bases not matched to a gene: 15. The CDR3 runs 16 residues. As DNA, the CDR3 is TGTGCCACCGTTGGGCGGGAGAGGGGTCCCACAGATACGCAGTATTTT. Amino acid sequence: CATVGRERGPTDTQYF.

The rearrangement uses TRBV12-3 or TRBV12-4 and TRBJ2-1; a weak D match, TRBD2 (6 bases). Trimming left V 6 bases short and J 2 bases short, with 8 bases between. This CDR3 is 13 amino acids long. The chain's CDR3 is CASSGSTYNEQFF. The CDR3 DNA is TGTGCCAGCAGCGGGAGTACCTACAATGAGCAGTTCTTC.

This clonotype was observed at least ten times. V usage is TRBV28 and J usage is TRBJ2-7; D gene uncertain. Trimming pared 3 bases from V and 7 bases from J, leaving 10 bases between. The CDR3 runs to 12 residues. Germline CDR1 is MDHEN and CDR2 is SYDVKM. The CDR3 DNA reads as TGTGCCAGCAGTTTGGCCGGTCGTGAGCAGTACTTC. Its protein is CASSLAGREQYF. Variable domain in full (rest from reference TRBV28 and TRBJ2-7): DVKVTQSSRYLVKRTGEKVFLECVQDMDHENMFWYRQDPGLGLRLIYFSYDVKMKEKGDIPEGYSVSREKKERFSLILESASTNQTSMYLCASSLAGREQYFGPGTRLTVT.

The chain couples TRBV7-2 to TRBJ2-5; D might be TRBD1 (6 bases). This CDR3 has 15 amino acids. Germline values: CDR1 SGHTA, CDR2 FQGNSA. Trimming cost V 4 bases and J 5 bases, with 17 bases left between them. The CDR3 DNA reads TGTGCCAGCAGCTCCCGTACCTACCAGGGGGAGACCCAGTACTTC. Encoded protein: CASSSRTYQGETQYF.

The rearrangement links TRBV4-2 to TRBJ2-3, with D perhaps TRBD2 (5 bases). Germline CDR1 is LGHNA and CDR2 is YNFKEQ. Trimming took 0 bases from V and 4 from J, leaving 11 bases between them. This CDR3 is built from 15 residues. The CDR3, as DNA: TGTGCCAGCAGCCAAGAAGAGGGAGAGGCAGATACGCAGTATTTT. Protein sequence: CASSQEEGEADTQYF.

This clonotype was observed many times. The rearrangement uses TRBV4-1 and TRBJ2-7, with D maybe TRBD2 (6 bases). The V end lost 4 bases, the J end lost 0 bases, and 10 bases lay between the germline ends. This CDR3 contains 14 residues. From germline, CDR1 is MGHRA and CDR2 YSYEKL. In nucleotides, the CDR3 is TGCGCCAGCAGCCGCACCGGGAGCTCCTACGAGCAGTACTTC. Protein product: CASSRTGSSYEQYF.

This rearrangement joins TRBV10-3 to TRBJ2-1; TRBD2 agrees at 7 bases. The trim removed 2 bases at V and 1 base at J, leaving 5 bases unmatched. Germline CDR1 reads ENHRY; CDR2 reads SYGVKD. The CDR3 runs to 16 residues. CDR3 nucleotides: TGTGCCATCAGTGAGCGTTCTAGCGGTTCCTACAATGAGCAGTTCTTC. This encodes CAISERSSGSYNEQFF.

This clonotype appeared many times. The chain recombines TRBV28 with TRBJ2-2; 7 bases are a match to TRBD2. Germline trimming cut 6 bases from V and 5 bases from J; bases unmatched to any gene: 12. Germline lookup yields CDR1 MDHEN and CDR2 SYDVKM. This CDR3 has 16 residues. The CDR3 DNA sequence: TGTGCCAGCAGCCCCTCTTTATGGGGGGGGACCGGGGAGCTGTTTTTT. It is translated as CASSPSLWGGTGELFF.

The V and J genes are TRBV14 and TRBJ2-7; D is possibly TRBD2 (7 bases). The CDR3 consists of 14 residues. With 4 bases removed from V and 3 bases from J, the gap between germline ends came to 13 bases. Per germline, CDR1 SGHDN and CDR2 FVKESK. The CDR3 DNA reads as TGTGCCAGCAGCCTACAGGGAGGGATCTACGAGCAGTACTTC. Its protein product is CASSLQGGIYEQYF.

The chain couples TRBV24-1 to TRBJ2-1, with D perhaps TRBD1 (6 bases). The germline V gene encodes CDR1 KGHDR and CDR2 SFDVKD. Trimming left V 9 bases short and J 0 bases short, with 14 bases between. CDR3 length: 15 residues. CDR3 DNA: TGTGCCACCCAATCGACAGGTATCTCCTACAATGAGCAGTTCTTC. Translated: CATQSTGISYNEQFF.

The chain has TRBV9 and TRBJ2-3; D unresolved. CDR1 SGDLS and CDR2 YYNGEE come from the germline V gene. The CDR3 is 16 amino acids. V dropped 0 bases and J dropped 1 base, with 12 bases sitting between them. CDR3 in DNA: TGTGCCAGCAGCGTAGATGTAAGGGAACGCACAGATACGCAGTATTTT. Translating it yields CASSVDVRERTDTQYF.

A few counts support this clonotype. V is TRBV10-3 and J is TRBJ2-3, with no clear D. The ends were cut back, 7 bases at V and 1 base at J, with 6 bases in the middle. The CDR3 spans 12 residues. In germline, CDR1 is ENHRY, CDR2 SYGVKD. CDR3 residues: CAIKSGTDTQYF. CDR3 bases: TGTGCCATCAAGAGCGGCACAGATACGCAGTATTTT.

This rearrangement joins TRBV20-1 to TRBJ2-2, with TRBD1 matching over 7 bases. The CDR3 sequence is 16 residues long. The V gene's germline CDR1 is DFQATT and CDR2 SNEGSKA (reference sequence). J gave up 5 bases and V 0 bases, and 9 bases lay outside the gene matches. DNA for the CDR3: TGCAGTGCTAGAGAAGTAAACAGGGGTAGAACCGGGGAGCTGTTTTTT. Encoded protein: CSAREVNRGRTGELFF.

With regard to this clonotype: At one boundary the junction diverges from the germline segment, which might be a read error. The chain has TRBV18 and TRBJ1-2; a weak D match, TRBD1 (5 bases). The CDR3 contains 18 residues. Germline CDR1 and CDR2: KGHSH and LQKENI. The CDR3 nucleotides read TGTGACAGCTCACCCAGGGCAGCCGGACCTTTATCTAACTATGGCTACACCTTC. This translates into CDSSPRAAGPLSNYGYTF.

V usage is TRBV5-1 and J usage is TRBJ2-2, with 7 bases aligning to TRBD1. The CDR3 runs 14 residues. The trim removed 2 bases at V and 3 bases at J, leaving 1 base unmatched. Germline CDR1 reads SGHRS; CDR2 reads YFSETQ. CDR3 protein: CASSFTGDTGELFF. CDR3 DNA: TGCGCCAGCAGCTTCACAGGGGACACCGGGGAGCTGTTTTTT.

V usage is TRBV6-2 or TRBV6-3 and J usage is TRBJ2-4; D perhaps matches TRBD2 (5 bases). In germline, CDR1 is MNHEY, CDR2 SVGEGT. The V and J ends lost 5 bases and 8 bases respectively, with 16 bases between them. The CDR3 runs 14 residues. The CDR3 DNA sequence: TGTGCCAGCAGTAAGGAGGAGCTCTCAGACATTCAGTACTTC. It encodes CASSKEELSDIQYF.

There are many counts of this clonotype. V usage is TRBV5-4 and J usage is TRBJ2-2; tentative D call: TRBD2 (5 bases). The ends were cut back, 4 bases at V and 10 bases at J, with 14 bases in the middle. The V gene's germline CDR1 is SGHNT and CDR2 YYREEE (reference sequence). This CDR3 is built from 13 residues. CDR3 sequence (DNA): TGTGCCAGCAGCCCGACTAATGCGGCGGAGCTGTTTTTT. Translation gives CASSPTNAAELFF.